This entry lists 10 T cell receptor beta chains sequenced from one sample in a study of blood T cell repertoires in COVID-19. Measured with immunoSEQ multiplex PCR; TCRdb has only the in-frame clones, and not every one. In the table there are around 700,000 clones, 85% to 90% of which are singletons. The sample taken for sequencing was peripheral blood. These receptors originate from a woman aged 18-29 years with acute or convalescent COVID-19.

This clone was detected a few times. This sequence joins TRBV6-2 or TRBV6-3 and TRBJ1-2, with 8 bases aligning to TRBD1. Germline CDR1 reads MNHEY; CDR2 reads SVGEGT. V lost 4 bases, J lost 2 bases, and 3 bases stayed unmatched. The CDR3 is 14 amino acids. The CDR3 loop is CASSLRQGNYGYTF. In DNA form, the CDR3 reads TGTGCCAGCAGTTTAAGACAGGGGAACTATGGCTACACCTTC.

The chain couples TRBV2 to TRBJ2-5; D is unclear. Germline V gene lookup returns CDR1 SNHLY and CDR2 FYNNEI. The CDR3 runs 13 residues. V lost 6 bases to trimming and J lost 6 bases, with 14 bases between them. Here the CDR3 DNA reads TGTGCCAGCAGGTCCCTCTTGAGGAAGACCCAGTACTTC. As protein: CASRSLLRKTQYF. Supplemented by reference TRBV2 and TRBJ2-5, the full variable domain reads EPEVTQTPSHQVTQMGQEVILRCVPISNHLYFYWYRQILGQKVEFLVSFYNNEISEKSEIFDDQFSVERPDGSNFTLKIRSTKLEDSAMYFCASRSLLRKTQYFGPGTRLLVL.

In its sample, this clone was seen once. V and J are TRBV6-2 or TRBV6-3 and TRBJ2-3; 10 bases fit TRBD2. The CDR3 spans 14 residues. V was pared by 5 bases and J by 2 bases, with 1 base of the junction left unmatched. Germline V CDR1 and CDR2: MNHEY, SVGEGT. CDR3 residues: CASSTSGDTDTQYF. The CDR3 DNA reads TGTGCCAGCAGTACTAGCGGGGACACAGATACGCAGTATTTT.

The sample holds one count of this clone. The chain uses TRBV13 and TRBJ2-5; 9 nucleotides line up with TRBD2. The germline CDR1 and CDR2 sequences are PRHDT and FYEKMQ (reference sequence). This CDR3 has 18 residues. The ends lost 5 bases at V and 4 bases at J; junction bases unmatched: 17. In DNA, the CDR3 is TGTGCCAGCAGCCTCGGACTAGCGCATCCGCGTGAGGGAGAGACCCAGTACTTC. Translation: CASSLGLAHPREGETQYF. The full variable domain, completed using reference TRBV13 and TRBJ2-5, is AAGVIQSPRHLIKEKRETATLKCYPIPRHDTVYWYQQGPGQDPQFLISFYEKMQSDKGSIPDRFSAQQFSDYHSELNMSSLELGDSALYFCASSLGLAHPREGETQYFGPGTRLLVL.

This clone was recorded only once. The CDR3 nucleotides read TGTGCCAGCAGTGGGGGACAGGGATTAACTGAAGCTTTCTTT. It encodes CASSGGQGLTEAFF. The V and J genes are TRBV2 and TRBJ1-1, with 9 bases fitting TRBD1. Germline V lookup: CDR1 SNHLY, CDR2 FYNNEI. CDR3 length: 14 residues. V shed 4 bases and J 5 bases; nucleotides not matched to a gene: 5.

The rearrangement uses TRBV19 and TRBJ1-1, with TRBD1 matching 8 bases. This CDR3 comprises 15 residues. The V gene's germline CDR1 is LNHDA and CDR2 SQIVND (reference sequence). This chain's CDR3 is CASTDRGGGNTEAFF. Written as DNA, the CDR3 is TGTGCTTCTACCGACAGGGGAGGTGGGAACACTGAAGCTTTCTTT.

The DNA of the CDR3 is TGTGCTAGTGGTTCACCTCCCTGGGGGGAGGCCCCCTACAATGAGCAGTTCTTC. Amino acids: CASGSPPWGEAPYNEQFF. V is TRBV12-5 and J is TRBJ2-1; a weak D match, TRBD2 (6 bases). V lost 4 bases and J 2 bases, leaving 21 bases between the germline ends. The CDR3 contains 18 residues. The germline CDR1 and CDR2 sequences are LGHNT and FRNRAP.

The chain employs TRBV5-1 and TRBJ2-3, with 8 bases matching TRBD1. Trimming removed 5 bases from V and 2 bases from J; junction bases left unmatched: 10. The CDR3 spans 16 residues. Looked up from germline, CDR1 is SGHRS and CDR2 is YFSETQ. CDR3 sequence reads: CASRGRTGSITDTQYF. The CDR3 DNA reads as TGCGCCAGCAGAGGTAGGACAGGGAGCATCACAGATACGCAGTATTTT. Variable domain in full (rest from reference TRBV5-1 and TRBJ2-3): KAGVTQTPRYLIKTRGQQVTLSCSPISGHRSVSWYQQTPGQGLQFLFEYFSETQRNKGNFPGRFSGRQFSNSRSEMNVSTLELGDSALYLCASRGRTGSITDTQYFGPGTRLTVL.

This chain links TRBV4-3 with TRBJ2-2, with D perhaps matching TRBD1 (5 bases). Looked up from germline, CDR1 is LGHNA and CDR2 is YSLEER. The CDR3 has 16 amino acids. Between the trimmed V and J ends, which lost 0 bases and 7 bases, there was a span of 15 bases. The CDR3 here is CASSQDSVQAFGELFF. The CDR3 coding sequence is TGCGCCAGCAGCCAAGATTCCGTACAGGCCTTCGGGGAGCTGTTTTTT.

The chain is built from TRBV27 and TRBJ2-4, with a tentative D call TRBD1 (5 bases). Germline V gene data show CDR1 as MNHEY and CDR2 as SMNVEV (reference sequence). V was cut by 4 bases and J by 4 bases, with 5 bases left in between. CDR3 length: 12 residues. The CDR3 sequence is CASSSGKNIQYF. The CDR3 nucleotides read TGTGCCAGCAGTTCAGGGAAAAACATTCAGTACTTC.